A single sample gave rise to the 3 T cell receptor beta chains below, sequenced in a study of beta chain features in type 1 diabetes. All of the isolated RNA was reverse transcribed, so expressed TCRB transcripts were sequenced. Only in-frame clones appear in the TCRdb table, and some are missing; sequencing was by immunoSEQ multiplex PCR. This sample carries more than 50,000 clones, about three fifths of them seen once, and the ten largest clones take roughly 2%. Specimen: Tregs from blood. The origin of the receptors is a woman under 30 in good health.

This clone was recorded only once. The CDR3 spells CASSLALQTGEQYF. In DNA, the CDR3 is TGTGCCAGCAGCTTAGCCCTACAGACAGGCGAGCAGTACTTC. The genes are TRBV11-2 and TRBJ2-7, with D possibly matching TRBD1 (6 bases). Germline V gene data show CDR1 as SGHAT and CDR2 as FQNNGV. The CDR3 is made up of 14 amino acids. Deletions cut 1 base from V and 6 bases from J, with 13 bases between.

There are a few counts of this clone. The CDR3 bases are TGTGCCAGCGGTACAGTGAACTATGGCTACACCTTC. Encoded protein: CASGTVNYGYTF. This chain uses TRBV6-6 with TRBJ1-2; D is unclear. V shed 8 bases and J shed 2 bases, with 9 bases lying between them. The germline V gene has CDR1 MNHNY and CDR2 SVGAGI (reference sequence). This CDR3 contains 12 residues.

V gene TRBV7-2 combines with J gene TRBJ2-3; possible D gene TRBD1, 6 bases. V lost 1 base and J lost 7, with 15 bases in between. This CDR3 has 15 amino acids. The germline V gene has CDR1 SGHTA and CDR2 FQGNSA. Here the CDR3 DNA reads TGTGCCAGCAGCTTAGTAAGGACAGCGAGGAATACGCAGTATTTT. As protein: CASSLVRTARNTQYF. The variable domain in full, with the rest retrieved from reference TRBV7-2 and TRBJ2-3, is GAGVSQSPSNKVTEKGKDVELRCDPISGHTALYWYRQSLGQGLEFLIYFQGNSAPDKSGLPSDRFSAERTGGSVSTLTIQRTQQEDSAVYLCASSLVRTARNTQYFGPGTRLTVL.